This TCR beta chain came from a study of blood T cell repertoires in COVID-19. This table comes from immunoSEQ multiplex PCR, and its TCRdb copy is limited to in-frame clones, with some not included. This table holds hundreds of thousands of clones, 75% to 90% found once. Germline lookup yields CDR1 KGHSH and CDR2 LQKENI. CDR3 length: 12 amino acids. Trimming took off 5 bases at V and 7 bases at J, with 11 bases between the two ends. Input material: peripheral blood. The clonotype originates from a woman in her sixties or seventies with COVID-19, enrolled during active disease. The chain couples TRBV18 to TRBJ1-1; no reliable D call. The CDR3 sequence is CASSSGRHEAFF. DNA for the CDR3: TGTGCCAGCTCATCAGGAAGGCATGAAGCTTTCTTT.